This note documents a single T cell receptor (beta chain) sequence. This clone was found once. Its antigen is not yet known. Per-nucleotide qualities are absent, and no much larger clonotype sits a single base away. V sheds 5 bases and J sheds 2 bases, leaving 19 bases between their ends. CDR1 and CDR2, looked up from the germline V gene, are SGHTA and FQGNSA. The CDR3 runs 16 residues from the cysteine to the phenylalanine. Solely the CDR3 DNA is kept, with 48 bases framed from the first base. TCRbeta CDR3 regions were amplified from genomic DNA using the immunoSEQ Assay, a bias-controlled multiplex PCR. The original methods were these. Nucleated cell counts per sample were estimated from amplification of reference gene primers within the assay. To quantify the absolute abundance of each unique TCRbeta CDR3 rearrangement, sequence reads were collapsed and filtered. For each sample, productive Simpson clonality was calculated by taking the square root of Simpson's diversity index across productive rearrangements. TCRdb took this table from immuneACCESS and kept in-frame rearrangements with V and J called. Such tables lack part of the clones; where checked against another copy, unresolved V genes explain under half of the gap, and the rest is unexplained. Clonal size and the V and J genes are those of that table, whereas D and trimming came from the DNA. The sample records some 350,000 clones, 87% of which are singletons. The ten largest make up 2.5% to 3.5% of the sample.

Enrolling through a virtual design, the prospective study's participants ranged in age from roughly 18 to 100 years and lived across some 23 United States geographic areas. In the prospective study, participants were assigned to cohorts based on the clinical history participants reported in a screening survey and a study questionnaire. ImmuneRACE Cohort 3 recovered participants were defined by two consecutive negative NP/OP PCR tests, healthcare professional clearance, or symptom resolution. Each participant in the prospective study had whole blood, serum and a nasopharyngeal or oropharyngeal swab collected by mobile phlebotomists. Participants in the prospective study had the option to provide additional blood draws and questionnaires over a roughly two-month period. Blood samples from the prospective study were shipped frozen or at room temperature prior to DNA extraction. The data belong to a study of blood T cell repertoires in COVID-19 (dated by TCRdb to the early 2020s). The study in broad terms: Collaborator samples came from the United States, Italy and Spain and covered acute and convalescent phases of COVID-19. Subjects who had been exposed to COVID-19, were actively infected with it, or had recovered from it provided the deeply sampled blood TCRbeta repertoires that made up the dataset. The prospective study material was composed of cDNA or gDNA derived from T cells, B-cell-depleted T cells, or PBMCs. Sample metadata almost always included a de-identified subject ID, COVID-19 status, age in years and sex. Where HLA class I and class II types were available, the types were taken from metadata supplied by the sample provider, not from assay-based typing. Samples came from the ongoing ImmuneRACE study (first 160 participants) plus 1,254 subjects from 6 global collaborators. The repertoires were released in a freely available public database meant as a resource for research on the immune response to SARS-CoV-2.

The paper as a whole reports these results and caveats: The amount of clinical and demographic metadata varied by source and participant and was provided uncurated.

The chain employs TRBV7-2 and TRBJ2-7; tentative D gene TRBD1, with 6 bases matching. This clonotype was obtained from a woman aged 25-40 years who had recovered from COVID-19. Source material: PBMCs or T cells enriched from blood (not recorded which). The CDR3 sequence is CASSVFRDTQTYEQYF. The DNA sequence is given as TGTGCCAGCAGCGTCTTCCGGGACACACAGACCTACGAGCAGTACTTC.